This T cell receptor (beta chain) is drawn from a study of shared clonotypes between healthy human individuals (dated by TCRdb to the early 2020s). A note on the overall study: A few men and a couple of women, aged 18 to 49 years, made up the cohort. For each donor, three plates each were used for CD4 naive and CD4 memory, two plates were used for CD8 naive, and one plate was used for CD8 memory. Blood TCR repertoires of roughly five healthy adults were deeply sequenced to estimate repertoire size and the extent of clonotype sharing between individuals. Libraries were prepared and TCR repertoires were sequenced by different laboratories using diverse techniques, in order to increase sequencing depth and limit assay-specific biases. Per donor, leukapheresis produced somewhere between about 0.85 and 8.9 billion PBMCs. Study-wide conclusions, independent of this receptor: Sampling was restricted to blood, and TCR repertoires in tissue are likely to differ from TCR repertoires in blood. Incomplete sequencing was indicated by rarefaction of sorted-subset datasets, despite the large sequencing depth. Because the study included only a small number of donors, the genetic and exposure-history diversity represented was limited. Sharing across a few donors was observed for about 4.8% of naive CD4, over 3% of naive CD8, 2% to 2.5% of memory CD4, and approximately 0.41% of memory CD8 clonotypes. Naive subsets generally had larger estimated clonotype richness than memory subsets. Compared with non-shared clonotypes, the clonotypes found in all four sorted-subset donors had higher generation probabilities. Pairwise subsampling led to the expectation that sequencing depth would affect the degree of clonotype sharing among donors.

A note on this clone: Its target antigen remains unknown. No per-base quality is available; no much larger clone lies one base away.

For the CD8 naive samples, CD45RO-negative cells were positively selected for CCR7, yielding a CD45RA+CCR7+ population from which TemRA cells were excluded. The donors were healthy, HIV-negative adults with no recently reported acute infections or vaccinations. Only Caucasian adults living in Nashville, Tennessee, USA were represented among the donors. After blood collection by leukapheresis, PBMCs were isolated using Ficoll-Histopaque density gradient centrifugation and then cryopreserved in the vapor phase of liquid nitrogen. Analytical flow cytometry was used to check the purity and quantity of each magnetically sorted T cell population. From each sorted fraction, genomic DNA was isolated and quantified by UV absorbance on a Nanodrop 2000c. The CDR3 numbers 17 residues from cysteine through phenylalanine. Left in the record is the CDR3 DNA by itself, 51 bases read in frame from the first base. As encoded in the germline V gene, CDR1 is LGHNA while CDR2 is YNFKEQ. V and J are trimmed by 0 bases and 2 bases, and the gene matches miss 6 bases of the junction.

Using the deep immunoSEQ assay, TCR CDR3 regions were amplified from genomic DNA by multiplex PCR. Extracted genomic DNA from each cell subset was distributed evenly across all wells of several immunoSEQ 96-well plates, and each plate was treated as a replicate. For sorted subsets, about 200 ng genomic DNA, equal to about 30,000 T cell genomes, was loaded into each replicate PCR. Purified libraries were quantified with a Qubit 3.0 fluorometer, sized on a Bioanalyzer 2100, and re-quantified with the KAPA Library Quantification kit. Each immunoSEQ 96-well plate was sequenced on its own single-read 150-cycle Illumina NextSeq 550 flow cell. As for the original processing: Because the immunoSEQ output included only junctional sequences and no quality scores, the filtering could not be the same as the filtering used for full-length reads. To assign V/J genes and CDR3, sequences were annotated against IMGT germline references using PyIR, a Python wrapper for IgBLAST v1.9. Any read was removed if the V/J assignment was weak (E-value above 1e-6), the CDR3 was missing, or the read contained stop codons, out-of-frame junctions, or ambiguous translated residues. V3J clonotypes were defined by identical inferred V gene, J gene, and CDR3 amino acid sequence. Percentage overlap between repertoires was computed as shared unique clonotypes divided by the size of the smaller repertoire. Three approaches were used to assess repertoire richness: RTK rarefaction, the Chao1 estimator, and Recon v2.1 estimates of unobserved clonotypes. Generation probabilities were computed with OLGA for all TCRbeta clonotypes obtained by the gDNA method from four donors. In its TCRdb copy, this immuneACCESS table keeps in-frame sequences only and misses some clones. Where compared with another copy, unresolved V genes explain less than half of these, and the others have no known cause. V, J and clone size were drawn from that table, and D and trimming were deduced from the DNA. The sample table contains nearly 2 million clones; only one count was recorded for 85% to 95% of them. The ten largest clones add up to more than 0.95% of the sample.

The rearrangement joined TRBV4-2 to TRBJ2-7; 11 nucleotides in the junction match TRBD2. The sample comprised naive CD8+ T cells sorted from blood. The sample's cell subset or site, from its label and the paper: CD45RA+CCR7+. The receptor was derived from a man younger than 35 in good health. The CDR3 reads as follows: CASSQEMASGGPYEQYF. The nucleotide sequence is given as TGTGCCAGCAGCCAAGAAATGGCTAGCGGGGGGCCCTACGAGCAGTACTTC.